Following are 23 T cell receptor beta chains from one sample sequenced in a study of T cell repertoires in cytomegalovirus infection. These receptors are not linked to any known antigen. TCRdb re-called the reads through MiXCR, storing one row per CDR3 protein. The sample has 110,000 or so distinct CDR3 sequences; under 35% are singletons. The specimen was CD8+ T cells from cultured PBMCs, collected from culture after CMV antigen stimulation. These receptors came from a human donor in good health (CMV status not recorded). Some clones in this sample may be carry-over from other donors' samples.

A word on this clonotype: Mismatch with germline at one junction end may stem from a read error. The chain combines TRBV7-6 with TRBJ1-3; D unclear. The CDR3 runs to 15 residues. The germline CDR1 and CDR2 sequences are SGHVS and FNYEAQ. The CDR3 DNA reads as TGTGCCAGCAGCTTCTCTGGGGTGGCTGGAACCACCATATATTTT. Protein sequence: CASSFSGVAGTTIYF.

This clonotype was found many times. The rearrangement uses TRBV28 and TRBJ2-3; the D gene is possibly TRBD1 (5 bases). Germline lookup yields CDR1 MDHEN and CDR2 SYDVKM. The CDR3 is 15 residues long. Trimming took off 2 bases at V and 5 bases at J, with 14 bases between the two ends. The CDR3 region is CASSLQGSPRDTQYF. The DNA of the CDR3 is TGTGCCAGCAGTTTACAGGGTTCGCCGCGAGATACGCAGTATTTT.

The chain employs TRBV4-1 and TRBJ1-1; 10 nucleotides align to TRBD1. The germline gives CDR1 MGHRA, CDR2 YSYEKL. V lost 4 bases, J lost 3 bases, and 14 bases stayed unmatched. CDR3 length: 18 amino acids. CDR3 sequence reads: CASSRYLTGGGGDTEAFF. The CDR3 region has the DNA TGCGCCAGCAGCCGATACCTGACAGGGGGCGGAGGGGACACTGAAGCTTTCTTT.

This clonotype was found a few times. The V call is TRBV5-1, the J call TRBJ2-1; 9 positions agree with TRBD2. V trimming: 6 bases; J trimming: 4 bases; junction bases outside the gene matches: 8. CDR1 and CDR2 (germline): SGHRS, YFSETQ. The length of the CDR3 is 15 residues. In nucleotides, the CDR3 is TGCGCCAGCACGGGGGCTAGCGGGACTTACAATGAGCAGTTCTTC. As protein: CASTGASGTYNEQFF. Variable domain in full (rest from reference TRBV5-1 and TRBJ2-1): KAGVTQTPRYLIKTRGQQVTLSCSPISGHRSVSWYQQTPGQGLQFLFEYFSETQRNKGNFPGRFSGRQFSNSRSEMNVSTLELGDSALYLCASTGASGTYNEQFFGPGTRLTVL.

In its sample, this clonotype was seen many times. J is TRBJ1-6 and V is TRBV7-2; TRBD1 might be the D (5 bases). V was shortened by 1 base and J by 6 bases, with 13 bases between the two germline ends. The CDR3 is 16 amino acids. Germline CDR1 and CDR2: SGHTA and FQGNSA. CDR3 in amino acids: CASSLGGAMSNSPLHF. CDR3 bases: TGTGCCAGCAGCTTAGGCGGGGCTATGAGTAATTCACCCCTCCACTTT.

The chain is built from TRBV7-8 and TRBJ1-1, with D unclear. CDR1 is SGHVS, CDR2 FQNEAQ, per germline. V was shortened by 3 bases and J by 1 base, with 9 bases between the two germline ends. This CDR3 spans 14 amino acids. The CDR3: CASSFGIQNTEAFF. The CDR3 nucleotides read TGTGCCAGCAGCTTTGGTATCCAGAACACTGAAGCTTTCTTT.

This clonotype was picked up many times. The rearrangement joins TRBV7-2 to TRBJ2-3; TRBD2 matches at 11 bases. Per germline, CDR1 SGHTA and CDR2 FQGNSA. Trimming cost V 5 bases and J 5 bases; bases outside gene matches: 6. This CDR3 comprises 15 residues. The CDR3 region is CASSPLAGVLDTQYF. DNA of the CDR3: TGTGCCAGCAGCCCACTAGCGGGGGTGTTAGATACGCAGTATTTT.

The chain links TRBV4-1 to TRBJ2-1; 10 bases fit TRBD2. CDR1 is MGHRA and CDR2 is YSYEKL in the germline V gene. The CDR3 is 17 residues long. Unmatched junction bases numbered 6, after V lost 0 bases and J lost 4 bases. CDR3 nucleotide sequence: TGCGCCAGCAGCCAAGATAGCCTAGCGGGGGAATACAATGAGCAGTTCTTC. Translated, it gives CASSQDSLAGEYNEQFF.

The chain links TRBV4-3 to TRBJ2-2, with D unclear. V was cut by 4 bases and J by 0 bases, with 12 bases left in between. From germline, CDR1 is LGHNA and CDR2 YSLEER. This CDR3 has 16 residues. The CDR3 loop is CASSRETVPNTGELFF. The DNA for the CDR3 is TGCGCCAGCAGCCGAGAGACTGTACCGAACACCGGGGAGCTGTTTTTT.

This clonotype turned up a few times. V is TRBV7-2 and J is TRBJ1-5; D gene unclear. This CDR3 region has 12 residues. Germline V gene sequence: CDR1 SGHTA, CDR2 FQGNSA. The germline V and J ends were trimmed by 3 bases and 7 bases, with 7 bases remaining between them. This chain's CDR3 is CASSFSGQPQHF. The DNA of the CDR3 is TGTGCCAGCAGCTTTTCAGGCCAGCCCCAGCATTTT.

This clonotype was seen at least ten times. The genes are TRBV4-2 and TRBJ2-5; tentative D call: TRBD2 (5 bases). The CDR3 spans 17 residues. The germline V and J ends were trimmed by 0 bases and 1 base, with 15 bases remaining between them. The V gene's germline CDR1 is LGHNA and CDR2 YNFKEQ. The CDR3 coding sequence is TGTGCCAGCAGCCAAGATACCGTTCCGGGAATCCAAGAGACCCAGTACTTC. Its translation: CASSQDTVPGIQETQYF.

This clonotype came up a few times. V usage is TRBV6-1 and J usage is TRBJ1-5, with TRBD1 as a possible D gene (5 bases). CDR3 length equals 15 residues. Trimming pared 7 bases from V and 11 bases from J, leaving 24 bases between. Germline values: CDR1 MNHNS, CDR2 SASEGT. CDR3 DNA sequence: TGTGCCAGCATGGCCGGATTTGACGGCCCGGGGGCCCAGCATTTT. It is translated as CASMAGFDGPGAQHF.

This clonotype turned up a few times. The chain uses TRBV7-9 and TRBJ2-2; no clear D gene. The length of the CDR3 is 13 residues. The V gene lost 4 bases and the J gene lost 4 bases, with 7 bases spanning the gap. Germline loops: CDR1 SEHNR, CDR2 FQNEAQ (reference sequence). CDR3 DNA: TGTGCCAGCAGCTATTACAGCACCGGGGAGCTGTTTTTT. It translates to CASSYYSTGELFF.

This clonotype appeared many times. The chain employs TRBV7-2 and TRBJ2-5, with TRBD2 identical over 12 bases. There are 15 residues in the CDR3. From germline, CDR1 is SGHTA and CDR2 FQGNSA. Losses at the gene ends were 7 bases for V and 2 bases for J; bases not matched to a gene: 5. The CDR3: CASNVGTSGQETQYF. CDR3 sequence (DNA): TGTGCCAGCAACGTTGGGACTAGCGGGCAAGAGACCCAGTACTTC. The whole variable domain, remainder taken from reference TRBV7-2 and TRBJ2-5, is GAGVSQSPSNKVTEKGKDVELRCDPISGHTALYWYRQSLGQGLEFLIYFQGNSAPDKSGLPSDRFSAERTGGSVSTLTIQRTQQEDSAVYLCASNVGTSGQETQYFGPGTRLLVL.

The chain links TRBV2 to TRBJ2-3; 9 bases fit TRBD1. Losses at the gene ends were 3 bases for V and 1 base for J; bases not matched to a gene: 2. Germline V gene sequence: CDR1 SNHLY, CDR2 FYNNEI. The CDR3 extends over 15 amino acids. CDR3 DNA: TGTGCCAGCAGTGATTACAGGGGGCGCACAGATACGCAGTATTTT. This gives the protein CASSDYRGRTDTQYF. Using reference TRBV2 and TRBJ2-3 for the parts outside the CDR3, the full variable domain is EPEVTQTPSHQVTQMGQEVILRCVPISNHLYFYWYRQILGQKVEFLVSFYNNEISEKSEIFDDQFSVERPDGSNFTLKIRSTKLEDSAMYFCASSDYRGRTDTQYFGPGTRLTVL.

This clonotype showed up just a few times. The rearrangement joins TRBV6-2 or TRBV6-3 to TRBJ1-5; TRBD1 matches at 9 bases. J gave up 7 bases and V 0 bases, and 7 bases lay outside the gene matches. The CDR3 consists of 16 residues. CDR1 and CDR2 (germline): MNHEY, SVGEGT. For the CDR3, the DNA is TGTGCCAGCAGTTACTCGAACAGGGGGCTTGAACAGCCCCAGCATTTT. Protein sequence: CASSYSNRGLEQPQHF.

V gene TRBV10-3 combines with J gene TRBJ2-2; 7 bases agree with TRBD1. The CDR3 totals 17 residues. V was pared by 0 bases and J by 3 bases, with 7 bases of the junction left unmatched. In germline, CDR1 is ENHRY, CDR2 SYGVKD. The CDR3 sequence is CAISESGGIVDTGELFF. Written as DNA, the CDR3 is TGTGCCATCAGTGAGTCAGGGGGCATTGTGGACACCGGGGAGCTGTTTTTT.

This chain links TRBV4-1 with TRBJ2-5; either TRBD1 or TRBD2 may supply D (5 bases each). From germline, CDR1 is MGHRA and CDR2 YSYEKL. This CDR3 is built from 13 residues. V lost 0 bases to trimming and J lost 4 bases, with 6 bases between them. In nucleotides, the CDR3 is TGCGCCAGCAGCCAAGATGGGGGAGAGACCCAGTACTTC. It codes for CASSQDGGETQYF.

The CDR3, as DNA: TGCAGCGTTGAACTCCGGAACACCGGGGAGCTGTTTTTT. Its translation: CSVELRNTGELFF. The chain uses TRBV29-1 and TRBJ2-2; D remains unclear. The CDR3 has 13 residues. CDR1 is SQVTM, CDR2 ANQGSEA, per germline. Trimming cost V 2 bases and J 1 base, with 5 bases left between them.

This clonotype was observed a few times. The V call is TRBV6-5, the J call TRBJ1-6; D not resolved. CDR1 is MNHEY and CDR2 is SVGAGI in the germline V gene. The CDR3 extends over 15 amino acids. V shed 0 bases and J shed 8 bases, with 11 bases lying between them. In nucleotides, the CDR3 is TGTGCCAGCAGTTACTCTCGGTCCAGCGATTCACCCCTCCACTTT. This gives the protein CASSYSRSSDSPLHF.

The table lists this clonotype with a few counts. V usage is TRBV7-9 and J usage is TRBJ1-2; the D gene is possibly TRBD1 (5 bases). Trimming left V 1 base short and J 4 bases short, with 16 bases between. The CDR3 extends over 16 amino acids. Germline V gene data show CDR1 as SEHNR and CDR2 as FQNEAQ (reference sequence). CDR3 sequence (DNA): TGTGCCAGCAGCTTAGTATCCGGGGGGTTCCTCTATGGCTACACCTTC. Translating it yields CASSLVSGGFLYGYTF.

This chain joins TRBV29-1 and TRBJ2-3; unclear D gene. Germline V gene lookup returns CDR1 SQVTM and CDR2 ANQGSEA. CDR3 length: 13 amino acids. CDR3 sequence (DNA): TGCTCCGCCGCCGACTGGGGCACAGATACGCAGTATTTT. It encodes CSAADWGTDTQYF.

This clonotype occurred many times. The rearrangement uses TRBV27 and TRBJ1-1, with a possible D match to TRBD1 (5 bases). The V end was cut by 4 bases, the J end by 5 bases, with 11 bases between. The CDR3 sequence is 13 residues long. The germline V gene encodes CDR1 MNHEY and CDR2 SMNVEV (reference sequence). The CDR3 DNA reads TGTGCCAGCAGTTCCTACGGGGGGACTGAAGCTTTCTTT. Its translation is CASSSYGGTEAFF.